This T cell receptor beta chain comes out of a study of identical twins. This clonotype appeared a few times. Its specificity is not known. Study-wide findings and caveats: Sequences that were out-of-frame, alpha and twin-shared displayed an excess of low generation probability. Part of the zero-insertion signal could reflect confounding by invariant MAIT and iNKT cells.

The germline gives CDR1 DFQATT, CDR2 SNEGSKA (reference sequence). The CDR3 loop spans 12 amino acids. V lost 5 bases, J lost 1 base, and 7 bases lay in between. The cDNA had a unique molecular identifier and a template-switch universal primer site. TCRdb passed the 5' RACE reads through MiXCR, listing each CDR3 protein once. Here the sample spans about 530,000 distinct CDR3 sequences, roughly 15% being singletons. The same data also contributed to another study, on yellow fever vaccine responses in identical twins. That report notes: On the reported evidence, twins' vaccine T cell responses seemed partly convergent and partly personalized.

V and J are TRBV20-1 and TRBJ2-3; D unclear. The receptor's source is a woman aged 18-30 years in good health. The sample was CD4+ T cells sorted from blood. Here the CDR3 reads CSAPRGTDTQYF. The DNA of the CDR3 is TGCAGTGCTCCCCGGGGCACAGATACGCAGTATTTT.